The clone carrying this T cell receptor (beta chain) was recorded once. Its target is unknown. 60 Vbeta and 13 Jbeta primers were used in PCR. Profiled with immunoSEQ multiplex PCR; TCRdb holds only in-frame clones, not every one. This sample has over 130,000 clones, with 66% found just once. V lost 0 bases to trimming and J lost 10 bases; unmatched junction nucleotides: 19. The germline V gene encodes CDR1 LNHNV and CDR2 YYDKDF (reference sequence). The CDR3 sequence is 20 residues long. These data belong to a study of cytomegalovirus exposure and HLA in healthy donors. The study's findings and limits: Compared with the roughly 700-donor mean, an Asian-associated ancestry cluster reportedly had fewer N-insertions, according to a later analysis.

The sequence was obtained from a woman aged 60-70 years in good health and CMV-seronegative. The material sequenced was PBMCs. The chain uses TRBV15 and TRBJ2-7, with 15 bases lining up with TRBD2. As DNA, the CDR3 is TGTGCCACCAGCAGAGATCCGCCGGGATTTGAGGGACTAGCGGGAGGACTACAGTACTTC. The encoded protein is CATSRDPPGFEGLAGGLQYF.